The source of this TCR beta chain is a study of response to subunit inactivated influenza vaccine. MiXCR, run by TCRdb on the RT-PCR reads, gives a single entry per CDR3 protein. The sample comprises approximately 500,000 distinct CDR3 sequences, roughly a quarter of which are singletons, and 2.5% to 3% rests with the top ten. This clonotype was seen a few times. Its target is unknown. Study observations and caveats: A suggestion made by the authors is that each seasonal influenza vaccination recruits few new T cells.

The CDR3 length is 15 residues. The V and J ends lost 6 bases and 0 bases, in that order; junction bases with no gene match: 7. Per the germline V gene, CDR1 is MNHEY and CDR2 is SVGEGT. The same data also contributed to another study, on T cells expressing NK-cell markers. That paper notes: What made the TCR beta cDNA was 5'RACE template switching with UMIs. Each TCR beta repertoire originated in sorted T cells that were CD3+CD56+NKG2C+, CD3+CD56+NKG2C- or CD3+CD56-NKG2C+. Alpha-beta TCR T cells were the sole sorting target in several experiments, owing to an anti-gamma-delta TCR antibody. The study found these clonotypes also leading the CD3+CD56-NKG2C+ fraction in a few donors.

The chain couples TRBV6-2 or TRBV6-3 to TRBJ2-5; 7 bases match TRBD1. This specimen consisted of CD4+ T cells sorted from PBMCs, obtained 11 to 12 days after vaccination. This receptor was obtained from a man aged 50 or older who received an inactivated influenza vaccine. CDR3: CASRGQYKYQETQYF. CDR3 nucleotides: TGTGCCAGCAGGGGACAGTACAAGTACCAAGAGACCCAGTACTTC.